These 19 T cell receptor beta chains came from one sample sequenced in a study of long-term antiretroviral therapy in people with HIV. Samples were assayed with immunoSEQ v3.0 at survey level. TCRdb keeps only in-frame clones here, not all; method: immunoSEQ multiplex PCR. Here the sample spans 17,000 or so clones, around 73% being singletons. The sample consisted of unsorted PBMCs, taken just over 3.1 years after starting antiretroviral therapy. Receptors originate from a middle-aged woman with HIV.

The chain employs TRBV7-9 and TRBJ2-4; 8 bases align to TRBD1. In germline, CDR1 is SEHNR, CDR2 FQNEAQ (reference sequence). The length of the CDR3 is 15 residues. Losses at the gene ends were 5 bases for V and 4 bases for J; bases not matched to a gene: 7. DNA of the CDR3: TGTGCCAGCAGCCTAGTCGGACAGGGAAAAAACATTCAGTACTTC. It codes for CASSLVGQGKNIQYF.

The rearrangement links TRBV9 to TRBJ2-7; D ambiguous. The CDR3 contains 14 residues. The ends were cut back, 0 bases at V and 4 bases at J, with 11 bases in the middle. Germline loops: CDR1 SGDLS, CDR2 YYNGEE. The CDR3 here is CASSVGPSRYEQYF. For the CDR3, the DNA is TGTGCCAGCAGCGTAGGGCCTAGTCGGTACGAGCAGTACTTC.

The chain carries TRBV5-1 and TRBJ2-2; 7 bases fit TRBD1. Germline V lookup: CDR1 SGHRS, CDR2 YFSETQ. Trimming removed 0 bases from V and 1 base from J; junction bases left unmatched: 3. The CDR3 consists of 16 residues. DNA for the CDR3: TGCGCCAGCAGCTTGGAGGGACAGCTGAACACCGGGGAGCTGTTTTTT. Its translation: CASSLEGQLNTGELFF.

There are a few counts of this clone. This chain uses TRBV6-6 with TRBJ2-2; 7 bases align to TRBD1. Germline V gene sequence: CDR1 MNHNY, CDR2 SVGAGI (reference sequence). The CDR3 runs to 16 residues. V was pared by 6 bases and J by 5 bases, with 12 bases of the junction left unmatched. In nucleotides, the CDR3 is TGTGCCAGCAGGGAACCCCCTGACAGGGAAACCGGGGAGCTGTTTTTT. This translates into CASREPPDRETGELFF.

The genes are TRBV10-1 and TRBJ1-4; possible D gene TRBD1, 6 bases. V was pared by 4 bases and J by 7 bases, with 13 bases between. Germline CDR1 and CDR2: WNHNN and SYGVQD (reference sequence). The CDR3 spans 14 residues. As DNA, the CDR3 is TGCGCCAGCAGTGTGGGGGGGCTCGGTGAAAAACTGTTTTTT. This sequence encodes CASSVGGLGEKLFF.

This clone was observed once. V is TRBV6-5 and J is TRBJ1-2; no reliable D call. V was trimmed by 3 bases and J by 4 bases, leaving 9 bases between them. This CDR3 has 13 amino acids. Germline V gene data show CDR1 as MNHEY and CDR2 as SVGAGI. This CDR3 reads CASSYERSYGYTF. Written as DNA, the CDR3 is TGTGCCAGCAGTTATGAACGGAGCTATGGCTACACCTTC.

This clone occurred a few times. The genes are TRBV30 and TRBJ1-1; 12 bases are a match to TRBD1. CDR3 length equals 15 residues. Germline values: CDR1 GTSNPN, CDR2 SVGIG (reference sequence). After removal of 8 bases from V and 0 bases from J, the junction contained 7 bases not matched to a gene. The CDR3 sequence: CAAGTGGLMNTEAFF. CDR3 DNA: TGTGCCGCCGGGACAGGGGGCCTTATGAACACTGAAGCTTTCTTT.

The genes are TRBV5-1 and TRBJ2-7; 9 nucleotides line up with TRBD2. CDR3 length: 17 residues. The junction had 11 bases not matched to a gene; V was cut back by 3 bases and J by 1 base. Germline V gene sequence: CDR1 SGHRS, CDR2 YFSETQ. The CDR3: CASSWARGLAESYEQYF. The CDR3 DNA reads TGCGCCAGCAGCTGGGCCCGGGGACTAGCCGAATCCTACGAGCAGTACTTC.

This clone was seen only a few times. The V and J genes are TRBV5-6 and TRBJ2-3, with D perhaps matching TRBD2 (5 bases). Trimming removed 5 bases from V and 0 bases from J, with 10 bases in between. Germline V CDR1 and CDR2: SGHDT, YYEEEE. This CDR3 is 14 amino acids long. The CDR3 spells CASRWLASTDTQYF. The CDR3 bases are TGTGCCAGCAGGTGGCTAGCAAGCACAGATACGCAGTATTTT.

J is TRBJ2-1 and V is TRBV7-2; D is possibly TRBD1 (5 bases). Germline V gene data show CDR1 as SGHTA and CDR2 as FQGNSA. This CDR3 is 15 amino acids long. Trimming shortened V by 4 bases and J by 1 base, and 11 bases separated the two germline ends. The DNA of the CDR3 is TGTGCCAGCAGCTCCAGGACATCTTCCTACAATGAGCAGTTCTTC. It encodes CASSSRTSSYNEQFF. Filled out from reference TRBV7-2 and TRBJ2-1, the complete variable domain reads GAGVSQSPSNKVTEKGKDVELRCDPISGHTALYWYRQSLGQGLEFLIYFQGNSAPDKSGLPSDRFSAERTGGSVSTLTIQRTQQEDSAVYLCASSSRTSSYNEQFFGPGTRLTVL.

The chain uses TRBV5-1 and TRBJ2-1; TRBD2 aligns across 10 bases. V lost 2 bases, J lost 1 base, and 9 bases stayed unmatched. Germline CDR1 and CDR2: SGHRS and YFSETQ. This CDR3 is 18 amino acids long. CDR3 region: CASSLWPSGGTSYNEQFF. CDR3 nucleotide sequence: TGCGCCAGCAGCTTATGGCCTAGCGGGGGTACGTCCTACAATGAGCAGTTCTTC. The full variable domain, completed using reference TRBV5-1 and TRBJ2-1, is KAGVTQTPRYLIKTRGQQVTLSCSPISGHRSVSWYQQTPGQGLQFLFEYFSETQRNKGNFPGRFSGRQFSNSRSEMNVSTLELGDSALYLCASSLWPSGGTSYNEQFFGPGTRLTVL.

The chain carries TRBV5-6 and TRBJ2-3; 10 nucleotides line up with TRBD2. V was clipped by 0 bases and J by 2 bases; unmatched bases: 3. Germline V gene lookup returns CDR1 SGHDT and CDR2 YYEEEE. The CDR3 covers 16 residues. The CDR3 nucleotides are TGTGCCAGCAGCTTGGGTACTAGCGGGGACACAGATACGCAGTATTTT. This encodes CASSLGTSGDTDTQYF.

The chain recombines TRBV30 with TRBJ2-2; 8 bases map to TRBD2. J lost 5 bases, V lost 1 base, and 6 bases had no gene match. The CDR3 extends over 15 amino acids. Germline values: CDR1 GTSNPN, CDR2 SVGIG (reference sequence). The CDR3 spells CAWSEGLGGTGELFF. For the CDR3, the DNA is TGTGCCTGGAGTGAGGGACTAGGAGGAACCGGGGAGCTGTTTTTT.

The chain links TRBV29-1 to TRBJ2-7, with a possible D match to TRBD2 (5 bases). Between the trimmed V and J ends, which lost 6 bases and 4 bases, there was a span of 16 bases. Per germline, CDR1 SQVTM and CDR2 ANQGSEA. The CDR3 is made up of 13 amino acids. CDR3 nucleotides: TGCAGCGTAGCCCCCGGGGTGTTGTACGAGCAGTACTTC. Residues: CSVAPGVLYEQYF.

The V gene is TRBV4-1, the J gene TRBJ2-1, with 7 nucleotides matching TRBD1. With 5 bases clipped from V and 4 bases from J, the junction kept 11 bases outside the gene matches. Germline V gene sequence: CDR1 MGHRA, CDR2 YSYEKL. This CDR3 has 16 residues. CDR3 in DNA: TGCGCCAGCAGCTCCCTTTGGGGACAGACGTACAATGAGCAGTTCTTC. The encoded protein is CASSSLWGQTYNEQFF.

The V call is TRBV9, the J call TRBJ1-1, with D unclear. CDR3 length: 12 residues. The germline V gene encodes CDR1 SGDLS and CDR2 YYNGEE. Trimming stripped 4 bases from V and 8 bases from J, with 12 bases between. This CDR3 is CASSSLLGEAFF. The CDR3 region has the DNA TGTGCCAGCAGCTCCCTATTAGGGGAAGCTTTCTTT.

The chain carries TRBV6-1 and TRBJ2-1; TRBD2 agrees at 12 bases. The ends lost 3 bases at V and 8 bases at J; junction bases unmatched: 5. CDR3 length: 15 residues. Per the germline V gene, CDR1 is MNHNS and CDR2 is SASEGT. CDR3 in amino acids: CASSDGLAGRDEQFF. In DNA, the CDR3 is TGTGCCAGCAGTGATGGACTAGCGGGACGGGATGAGCAGTTCTTC.

The chain is built from TRBV7-9 and TRBJ1-4; no firm D call. The V and J ends lost 5 bases and 3 bases respectively, with 16 bases between them. Germline assignment: CDR1 SEHNR and CDR2 FQNEAQ (reference sequence). The CDR3 is made up of 16 amino acids. Here the CDR3 reads CASSPQAMGSNEKLFF. Written as DNA, the CDR3 is TGTGCCAGCAGCCCCCAAGCTATGGGGTCTAATGAAAAACTGTTTTTT.

The genes are TRBV6-1 and TRBJ1-2; D is uncertain. V lost 0 bases and J lost 5, with 4 bases in between. Germline lookup yields CDR1 MNHNS and CDR2 SASEGT. The CDR3 covers 12 residues. Here the CDR3 reads CASSEARYGYTF. In DNA form, the CDR3 reads TGTGCCAGCAGTGAAGCGCGATATGGCTACACCTTC.